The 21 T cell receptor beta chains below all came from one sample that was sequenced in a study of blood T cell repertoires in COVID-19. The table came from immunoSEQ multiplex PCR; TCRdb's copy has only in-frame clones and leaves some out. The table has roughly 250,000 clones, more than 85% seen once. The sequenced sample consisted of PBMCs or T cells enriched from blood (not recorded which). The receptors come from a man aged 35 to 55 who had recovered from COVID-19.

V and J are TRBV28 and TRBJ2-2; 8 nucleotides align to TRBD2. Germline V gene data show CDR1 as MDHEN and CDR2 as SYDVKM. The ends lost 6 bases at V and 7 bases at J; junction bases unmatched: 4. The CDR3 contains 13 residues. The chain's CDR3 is CASRPGLVGELFF. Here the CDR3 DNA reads TGTGCCAGCAGACCGGGACTAGTCGGGGAGCTGTTTTTT.

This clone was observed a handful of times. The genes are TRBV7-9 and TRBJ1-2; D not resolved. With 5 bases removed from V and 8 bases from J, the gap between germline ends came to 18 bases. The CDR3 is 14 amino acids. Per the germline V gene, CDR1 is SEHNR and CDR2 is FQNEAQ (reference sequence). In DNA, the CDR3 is TGTGCCAGCAGCGACCTTAGTAGGAGAAGCGGCTACACCTTC. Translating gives CASSDLSRRSGYTF. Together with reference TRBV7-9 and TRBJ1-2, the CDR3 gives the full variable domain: DTGVSQNPRHKITKRGQNVTFRCDPISEHNRLYWYRQTLGQGPEFLTYFQNEAQLEKSRLLSDRFSAERPKGSFSTLEIQRTEQGDSAMYLCASSDLSRRSGYTFGSGTRLTVV.

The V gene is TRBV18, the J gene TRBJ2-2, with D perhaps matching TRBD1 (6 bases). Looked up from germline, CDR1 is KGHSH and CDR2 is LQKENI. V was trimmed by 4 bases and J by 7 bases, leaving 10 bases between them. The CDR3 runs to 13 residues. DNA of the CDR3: TGTGCCAGCTCACAACAGGGTGACGGGGAGCTGTTTTTT. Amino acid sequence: CASSQQGDGELFF.

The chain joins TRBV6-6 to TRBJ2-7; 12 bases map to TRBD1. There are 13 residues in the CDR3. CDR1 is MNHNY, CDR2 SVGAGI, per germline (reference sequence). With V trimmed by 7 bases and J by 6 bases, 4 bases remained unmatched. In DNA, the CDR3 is TGTGCCAGCACCGGGACAGGGGGCGGCGAGCAGTACTTC. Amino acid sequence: CASTGTGGGEQYF.

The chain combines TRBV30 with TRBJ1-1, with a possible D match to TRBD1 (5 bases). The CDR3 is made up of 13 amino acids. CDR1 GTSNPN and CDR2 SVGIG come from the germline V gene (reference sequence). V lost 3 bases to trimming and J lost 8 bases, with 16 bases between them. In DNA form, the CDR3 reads TGTGCCTGGAGCCGAGAAGACAGTTCCGAAGCTTTCTTT. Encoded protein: CAWSREDSSEAFF.

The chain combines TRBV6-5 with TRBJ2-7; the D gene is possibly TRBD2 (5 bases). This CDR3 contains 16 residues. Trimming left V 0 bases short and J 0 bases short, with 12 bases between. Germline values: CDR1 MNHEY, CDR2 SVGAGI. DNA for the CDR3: TGTGCCAGCAGTTACTCGATAGCGCCGAGCTCCTACGAGCAGTACTTC. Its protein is CASSYSIAPSSYEQYF.

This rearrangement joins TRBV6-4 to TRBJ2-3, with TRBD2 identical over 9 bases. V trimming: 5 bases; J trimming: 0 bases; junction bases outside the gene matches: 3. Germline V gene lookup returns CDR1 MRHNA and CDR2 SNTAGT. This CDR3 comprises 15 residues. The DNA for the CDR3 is TGTGCCAGCAGTTCTAGCGGGGTTAGCACAGATACGCAGTATTTT. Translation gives CASSSSGVSTDTQYF.

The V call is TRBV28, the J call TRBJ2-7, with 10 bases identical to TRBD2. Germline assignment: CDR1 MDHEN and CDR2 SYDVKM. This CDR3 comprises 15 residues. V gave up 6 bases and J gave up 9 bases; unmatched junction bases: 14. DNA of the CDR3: TGTGCCAGCAGCCTGGCAGCGGGAGGGGCATATGGGCAGTACTTC. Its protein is CASSLAAGGAYGQYF.

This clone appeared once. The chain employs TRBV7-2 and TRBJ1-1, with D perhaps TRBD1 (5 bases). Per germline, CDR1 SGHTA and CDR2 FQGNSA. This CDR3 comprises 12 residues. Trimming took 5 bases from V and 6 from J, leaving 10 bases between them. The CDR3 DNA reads TGTGCCAGCAGCCAGACAGTTCCTGAAGCTTTCTTT. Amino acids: CASSQTVPEAFF.

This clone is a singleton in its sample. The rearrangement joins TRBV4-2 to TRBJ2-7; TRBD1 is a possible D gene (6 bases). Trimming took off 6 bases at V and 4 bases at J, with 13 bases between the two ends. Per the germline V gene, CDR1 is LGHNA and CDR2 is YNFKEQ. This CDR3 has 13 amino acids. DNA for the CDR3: TGTGCCAGCAGGGGTGGGGGCCAATACGAGCAGTACTTC. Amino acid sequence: CASRGGGQYEQYF.

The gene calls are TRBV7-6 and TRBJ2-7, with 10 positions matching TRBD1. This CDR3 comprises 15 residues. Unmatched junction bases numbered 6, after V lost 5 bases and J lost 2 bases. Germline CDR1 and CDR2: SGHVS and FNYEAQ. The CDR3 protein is CASSEGQGIPYEQYF. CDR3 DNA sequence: TGTGCCAGCAGCGAGGGACAGGGGATACCCTACGAGCAGTACTTC.

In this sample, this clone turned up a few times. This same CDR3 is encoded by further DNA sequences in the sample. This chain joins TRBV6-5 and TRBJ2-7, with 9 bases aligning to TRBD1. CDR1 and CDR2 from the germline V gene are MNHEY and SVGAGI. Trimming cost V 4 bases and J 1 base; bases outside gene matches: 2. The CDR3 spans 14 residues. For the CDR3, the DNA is TGTGCCAGCAGTTTCGGACAGGGGTCCTACGAGCAGTACTTC. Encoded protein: CASSFGQGSYEQYF.

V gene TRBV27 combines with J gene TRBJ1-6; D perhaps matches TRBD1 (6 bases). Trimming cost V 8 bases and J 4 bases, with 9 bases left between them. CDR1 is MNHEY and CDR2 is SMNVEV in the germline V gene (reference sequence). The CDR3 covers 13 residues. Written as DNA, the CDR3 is TGTGCCAGCCATAGGGGGTATAATTCACCCCTCCACTTT. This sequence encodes CASHRGYNSPLHF.

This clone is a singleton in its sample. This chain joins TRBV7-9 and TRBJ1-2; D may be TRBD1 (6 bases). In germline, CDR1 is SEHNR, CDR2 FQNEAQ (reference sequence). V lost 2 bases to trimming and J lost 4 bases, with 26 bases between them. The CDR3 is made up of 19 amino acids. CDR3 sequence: CASSLSGATTGSGPYGYTF. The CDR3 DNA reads TGTGCCAGCAGCTTAAGTGGCGCCACCACAGGGAGTGGCCCCTATGGCTACACCTTC.

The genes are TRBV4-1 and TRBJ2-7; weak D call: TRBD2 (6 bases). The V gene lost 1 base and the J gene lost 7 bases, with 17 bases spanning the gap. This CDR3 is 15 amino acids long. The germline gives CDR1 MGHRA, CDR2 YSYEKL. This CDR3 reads CASSQGAGRIPEQYF. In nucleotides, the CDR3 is TGCGCCAGCAGCCAAGGGGCAGGGAGGATCCCGGAGCAGTACTTC.

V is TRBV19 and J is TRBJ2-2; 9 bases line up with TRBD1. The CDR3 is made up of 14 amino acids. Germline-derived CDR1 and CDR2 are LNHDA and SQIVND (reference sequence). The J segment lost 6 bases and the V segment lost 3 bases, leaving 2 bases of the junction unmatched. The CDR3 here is CASSIRQGAGELFF. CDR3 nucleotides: TGTGCCAGTAGTATCCGACAGGGGGCCGGGGAGCTGTTTTTT.

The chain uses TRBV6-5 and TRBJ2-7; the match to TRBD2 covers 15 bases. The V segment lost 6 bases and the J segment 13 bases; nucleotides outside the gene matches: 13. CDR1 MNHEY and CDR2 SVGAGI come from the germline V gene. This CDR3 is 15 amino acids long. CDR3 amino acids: CASRPTGLAGGPDYF. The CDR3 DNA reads TGTGCCAGCAGACCCACCGGACTAGCGGGAGGGCCGGATTACTTC.

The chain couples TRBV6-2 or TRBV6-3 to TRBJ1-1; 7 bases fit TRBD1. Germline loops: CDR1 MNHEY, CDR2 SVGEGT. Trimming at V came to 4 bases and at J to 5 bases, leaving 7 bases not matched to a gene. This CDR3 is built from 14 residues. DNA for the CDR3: TGTGCCAGCAGTTTACCGAGGGGGCTGACTGAAGCTTTCTTT. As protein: CASSLPRGLTEAFF.

The chain's CDR3 is CASSLDDSGRATDTQYF. CDR3 nucleotides: TGTGCCAGCAGCTTGGATGATAGCGGGAGGGCCACAGATACGCAGTATTTT. V usage is TRBV5-5 and J usage is TRBJ2-3, with 11 bases fitting TRBD2. The CDR3 runs to 17 residues. Trimming at V came to 0 bases and at J to 2 bases, leaving 5 bases not matched to a gene. CDR1 SGHKS and CDR2 YYEKEE come from the germline V gene (reference sequence).

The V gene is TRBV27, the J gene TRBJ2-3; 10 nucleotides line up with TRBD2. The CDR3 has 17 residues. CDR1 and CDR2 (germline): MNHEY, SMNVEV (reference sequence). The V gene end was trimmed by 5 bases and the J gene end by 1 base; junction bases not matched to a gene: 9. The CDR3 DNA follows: TGTGCCAGCAGTGCACTACTCGGACTAGCGGGCACAGATACGCAGTATTTT. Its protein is CASSALLGLAGTDTQYF.

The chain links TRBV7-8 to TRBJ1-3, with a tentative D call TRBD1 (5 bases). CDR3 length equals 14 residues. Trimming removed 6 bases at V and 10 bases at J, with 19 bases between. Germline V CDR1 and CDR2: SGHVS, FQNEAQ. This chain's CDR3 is CASRPREDNPTIYF. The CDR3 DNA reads TGTGCCAGCAGACCAAGGGAGGACAACCCGACCATATATTTT.